Presented here are 17 T cell receptor beta chains from one specimen sequenced in a study of PD-L1 blockade in urothelial cancer. Sequencing used immunoSEQ multiplex PCR; TCRdb keeps in-frame clones, though not all of them. The data show under 55,000 clones, roughly four fifths seen once. Stated time point: peripheral blood 6 weeks after treatment start. The input for sequencing was PBMCs, taken around atezolizumab (anti-PD-L1) treatment. The receptor set was obtained from a man aged 55 to 69 with urothelial cancer.

This clone has a handful of counts. This chain uses TRBV7-9 with TRBJ1-1; weak D call: TRBD1 (5 bases). With 2 bases removed from V and 4 bases from J, the gap between germline ends came to 11 bases. The V gene's germline CDR1 is SEHNR and CDR2 FQNEAQ (reference sequence). This CDR3 comprises 14 residues. CDR3 residues: CASSLITRATEAFF. DNA for the CDR3: TGTGCCAGCAGCTTAATTACCAGGGCCACTGAAGCTTTCTTT.

The chain employs TRBV6-5 and TRBJ1-1; D is uncertain. This CDR3 is 13 amino acids long. Per germline, CDR1 MNHEY and CDR2 SVGAGI. Trimming removed 6 bases at V and 4 bases at J, with 12 bases between. The DNA of the CDR3 is TGTGCCAGCAGCTACCTAGTTGGCACTGAAGCTTTCTTT. Translated, it gives CASSYLVGTEAFF.

The gene calls are TRBV7-2 and TRBJ2-5; 16 nucleotides line up with TRBD2. The CDR3 extends over 17 amino acids. With 5 bases clipped from V and 5 bases from J, the junction kept 8 bases outside the gene matches. Germline lookup yields CDR1 SGHTA and CDR2 FQGNSA. Written as DNA, the CDR3 is TGTGCCAGCAGCCTAGGGACTAGCGGGGGGGCGGTGGAGACCCAGTACTTC. Its protein product is CASSLGTSGGAVETQYF.

In its sample, this clone was seen a few times. The chain couples TRBV6-1 to TRBJ1-4; no reliable D call. The V gene's germline CDR1 is MNHNS and CDR2 SASEGT. Trimming took 5 bases from V and 5 from J, leaving 15 bases between them. The length of the CDR3 is 15 residues. CDR3 nucleotides: TGTGCCAGCAGTACCAGCGGGAGGGTCAATGAAAAACTGTTTTTT. Its translation is CASSTSGRVNEKLFF.

This clone has a handful of counts. This chain joins TRBV10-3 and TRBJ2-3; 8 nucleotides agree with TRBD1. CDR3 length: 15 amino acids. The trim removed 6 bases at V and 6 bases at J, leaving 11 bases unmatched. Germline CDR1 ENHRY, CDR2 SYGVKD. The CDR3 region is CAIRGDRGDLDTQYF. The DNA for the CDR3 is TGTGCCATCAGGGGAGACAGGGGTGACCTCGATACGCAGTATTTT.

The chain carries TRBV7-6 and TRBJ1-5, with TRBD1 as a possible D gene (5 bases). Germline CDR1 SGHVS, CDR2 FNYEAQ. The CDR3 is made up of 15 amino acids. V was clipped by 0 bases and J by 6 bases, with 12 bases between them. CDR3 sequence: CASSLAEGRGQPQHF. For the CDR3, the DNA is TGTGCCAGCAGCTTAGCGGAGGGGCGGGGTCAGCCCCAGCATTTT. Variable domain in full (rest from reference TRBV7-6 and TRBJ1-5): GAGVSQSPRYKVTKRGQDVALRCDPISGHVSLYWYRQALGQGPEFLTYFNYEAQQDKSGLPNDRFSAERPEGSISTLTIQRTEQRDSAMYRCASSLAEGRGQPQHFGDGTRLSIL.

The chain combines TRBV5-1 with TRBJ2-2; D is unresolved. CDR3 length: 14 amino acids. Germline V gene data show CDR1 as SGHRS and CDR2 as YFSETQ. Trimming removed 4 bases at V and 1 base at J, with 8 bases between. In nucleotides, the CDR3 is TGCGCCAGCAGCCGCAGGCAGAACACCGGGGAGCTGTTTTTT. As protein: CASSRRQNTGELFF.

This chain links TRBV28 with TRBJ1-5; 7 bases match TRBD1. The trim removed 8 bases at V and 7 bases at J, leaving 8 bases unmatched. This CDR3 region has 13 residues. Germline CDR1 and CDR2: MDHEN and SYDVKM. The chain's CDR3 is CASQDRARQPQHF. The CDR3 DNA sequence: TGTGCCAGCCAAGACAGGGCGCGACAGCCCCAGCATTTT.

Written as DNA, the CDR3 is TGCGCCAGCAGCGCGGCGGGAGGGGACTATGGCTACACCTTC. Amino acid sequence: CASSAAGGDYGYTF. The V gene is TRBV5-1, the J gene TRBJ1-2; a weak D match, TRBD1 (5 bases). The germline V and J ends were trimmed by 4 bases and 3 bases, with 13 bases remaining between them. This CDR3 contains 14 residues. Per germline, CDR1 SGHRS and CDR2 YFSETQ. The variable domain in full, completed from reference TRBV5-1 and TRBJ1-2, reads KAGVTQTPRYLIKTRGQQVTLSCSPISGHRSVSWYQQTPGQGLQFLFEYFSETQRNKGNFPGRFSGRQFSNSRSEMNVSTLELGDSALYLCASSAAGGDYGYTFGSGTRLTVV.

The chain is built from TRBV5-5 and TRBJ2-7; maybe TRBD1 (5 bases). CDR1 and CDR2 from the germline V gene are SGHKS and YYEKEE (reference sequence). This CDR3 contains 15 residues. The V end was cut by 4 bases, the J end by 3 bases, with 17 bases between. In nucleotides, the CDR3 is TGTGCCAGCAGCCCAGGGCCCATTCCAGGCTACGAGCAGTACTTC. It codes for CASSPGPIPGYEQYF.

The chain recombines TRBV21-1 with TRBJ2-7; TRBD1, the D gene given by the table, was not confirmed from the DNA. TRBV21-1 is an annotated pseudogene. CDR3 length: 15 residues. The DNA for the CDR3 is TGTGCCAGCAGCAAAGAGGTCAGGGGACCCTACGAGCAGTACTTC. This gives the protein CASSKEVRGPYEQYF.

This chain connects TRBV15 to TRBJ2-1; possible D gene TRBD2, 5 bases. V lost 5 bases and J lost 7, with 15 bases in between. The CDR3 is 14 amino acids. The germline V gene encodes CDR1 LNHNV and CDR2 YYDKDF (reference sequence). The CDR3 is CATSSGRGGNEQFF. In DNA form, the CDR3 reads TGTGCCACCAGCTCAGGACGTGGAGGTAATGAGCAGTTCTTC. Combining the CDR3 with reference TRBV15 and TRBJ2-1 gives the whole variable domain DAMVIQNPRYQVTQFGKPVTLSCSQTLNHNVMYWYQQKSSQAPKLLFHYYDKDFNNEADTPDNFQSRRPNTSFCFLDIRSPGLGDTAMYLCATSSGRGGNEQFFGPGTRLTVL.

The gene calls are TRBV6-1 and TRBJ1-4, with D unclear. V lost 4 bases to trimming and J lost 0 bases, with 9 bases between them. Germline values: CDR1 MNHNS, CDR2 SASEGT. The CDR3 length is 15 residues. CDR3 nucleotide sequence: TGTGCCAGCAGTGCACAGATTGCAACTAATGAAAAACTGTTTTTT. It yields the protein CASSAQIATNEKLFF.

This rearrangement joins TRBV28 to TRBJ1-2, with D perhaps TRBD1 (5 bases). This CDR3 is 14 amino acids long. From germline, CDR1 is MDHEN and CDR2 SYDVKM. V was pared by 5 bases and J by 5 bases, with 15 bases between. CDR3 sequence (DNA): TGTGCCAGCAGTCTACGACAGCCTCCTTATGGCTACACCTTC. Protein product: CASSLRQPPYGYTF.

V is TRBV7-6 and J is TRBJ2-1; D remains unclear. The germline CDR1 and CDR2 sequences are SGHVS and FNYEAQ. Between the trimmed V and J ends, which lost 5 bases and 7 bases, there was a span of 15 bases. The CDR3 is 14 amino acids. The CDR3 DNA reads TGTGCCAGCAGCCACGTCTCTCACAAAAATGAGCAGTTCTTC. Protein sequence: CASSHVSHKNEQFF.

This chain uses TRBV27 with TRBJ2-5, with TRBD2 matching 8 bases. The CDR3 consists of 14 residues. Losses at the gene ends were 2 bases for V and 5 bases for J; bases not matched to a gene: 4. Germline V gene sequence: CDR1 MNHEY, CDR2 SMNVEV (reference sequence). In DNA form, the CDR3 reads TGTGCCAGCAGTTTAAAGCGGGAGTGGGAGACCCAGTACTTC. It translates to CASSLKREWETQYF.

V gene TRBV27 combines with J gene TRBJ1-1; maybe TRBD1 (5 bases). Germline lookup yields CDR1 MNHEY and CDR2 SMNVEV (reference sequence). This CDR3 comprises 18 residues. The V end was cut by 3 bases, the J end by 3 bases, with 23 bases between. DNA of the CDR3: TGTGCCAGCAGTTTTCTTATATCCGGCGGCAGGGTTTACACTGAAGCTTTCTTT. This encodes CASSFLISGGRVYTEAFF.